This TCR beta chain was identified in a study of glioma-infiltrating T cells after dendritic cell vaccination. The time point: after dendritic cell vaccination, including at tumor progression/relapse. The repertoire was sequenced with immunoSEQ multiplex PCR; TCRdb's copy has only in-frame clones and lacks some. In the table there are approximately 85,000 clones, roughly 85% of which are singletons. Sequenced material: blood, taken after dendritic cell vaccination. The TCR originated in a human donor with glioblastoma.

Here the CDR3 DNA reads TGTGCCAGCAGCCACGGGACTATCCCAGACACAGATACGCAGTATTTT. Translated: CASSHGTIPDTDTQYF. The chain carries TRBV7-2 and TRBJ2-3, with 7 bases identical to TRBD2. The germline CDR1 and CDR2 sequences are SGHTA and FQGNSA. The CDR3 is 16 residues long. V was pared by 5 bases and J by 2 bases, with 10 bases of the junction left unmatched.